This T cell receptor beta chain was sequenced during a study of neurological immune-mediated disorders. Turning to the study itself: Of the approximately 34 patients with multiple sclerosis, about 30 had relapsing-remitting MS, whereas the remaining 3 had secondary progressive MS.

TCRdb reanalysed the 5' RACE reads using MiXCR and keeps one entry per CDR3 protein. The table includes tens of thousands of distinct CDR3 sequences, 4.5% detected once. Germline CDR1 and CDR2: SGHRS and YFSETQ. V was cut by 0 bases and J by 11 bases, with 13 bases left in between. The CDR3 is 13 residues long. The clonotype originates from a man aged 30 to 45 with multiple sclerosis. The material sequenced was PBMCs. The chain has TRBV5-1 and TRBJ2-3; D remains ambiguous. The CDR3 DNA reads TGCGCCAGCAGCTTGGCGGCAGCAGACTGGCAGTATTTT. It yields the protein CASSLAAADWQYF.